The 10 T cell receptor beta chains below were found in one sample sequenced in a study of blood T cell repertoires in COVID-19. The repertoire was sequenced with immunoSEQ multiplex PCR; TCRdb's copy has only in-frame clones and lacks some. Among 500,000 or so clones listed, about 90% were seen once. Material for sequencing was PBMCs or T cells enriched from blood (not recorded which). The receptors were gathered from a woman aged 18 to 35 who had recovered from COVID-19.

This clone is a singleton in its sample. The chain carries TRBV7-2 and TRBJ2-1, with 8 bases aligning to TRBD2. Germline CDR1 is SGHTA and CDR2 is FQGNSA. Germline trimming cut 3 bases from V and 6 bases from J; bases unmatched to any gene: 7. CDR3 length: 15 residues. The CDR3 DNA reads TGTGCCAGCAGCTTTTTGAACGGGGGGGCCAATGAGCAGTTCTTC. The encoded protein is CASSFLNGGANEQFF.

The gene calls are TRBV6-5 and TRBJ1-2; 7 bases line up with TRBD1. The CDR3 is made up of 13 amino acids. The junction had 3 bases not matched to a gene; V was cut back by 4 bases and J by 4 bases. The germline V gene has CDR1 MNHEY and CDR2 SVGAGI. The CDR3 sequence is CASSSGQAYGYTF. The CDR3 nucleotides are TGTGCCAGCAGTTCCGGACAGGCCTATGGCTACACCTTC.

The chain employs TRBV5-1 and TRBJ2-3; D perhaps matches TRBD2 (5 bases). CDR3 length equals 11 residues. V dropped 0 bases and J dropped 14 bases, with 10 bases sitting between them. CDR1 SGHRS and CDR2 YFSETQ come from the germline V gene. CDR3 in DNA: TGCGCCAGCAGCTTGGGGACTCCGTGGTATTTT. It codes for CASSLGTPWYF.

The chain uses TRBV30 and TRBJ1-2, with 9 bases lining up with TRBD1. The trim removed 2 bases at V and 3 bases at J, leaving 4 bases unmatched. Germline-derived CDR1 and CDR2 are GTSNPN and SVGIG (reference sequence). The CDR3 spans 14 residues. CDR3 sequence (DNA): TGTGCCTGGAGTCGGGGACAGGGCGACTATGGCTACACCTTC. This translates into CAWSRGQGDYGYTF.

CDR3 residues: CASSHFISGATYEQYF. CDR3 DNA: TGTGCCAGCAGCCATTTTATTAGCGGGGCCACCTACGAGCAGTACTTC. The chain links TRBV3-1 (or the pseudogene TRBV3-2) to TRBJ2-7; 8 nucleotides align to TRBD2. Germline lookup yields CDR1 LGHDT and CDR2 YNNKEL (reference sequence). V shed 3 bases and J 2 bases; nucleotides not matched to a gene: 9. This CDR3 has 16 residues.

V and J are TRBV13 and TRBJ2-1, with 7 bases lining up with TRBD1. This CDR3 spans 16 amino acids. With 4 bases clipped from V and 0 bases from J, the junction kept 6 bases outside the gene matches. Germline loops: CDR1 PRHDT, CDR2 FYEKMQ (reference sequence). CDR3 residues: CASSWRQGPSYNEQFF. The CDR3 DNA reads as TGTGCCAGCAGCTGGCGACAGGGACCCTCCTACAATGAGCAGTTCTTC.

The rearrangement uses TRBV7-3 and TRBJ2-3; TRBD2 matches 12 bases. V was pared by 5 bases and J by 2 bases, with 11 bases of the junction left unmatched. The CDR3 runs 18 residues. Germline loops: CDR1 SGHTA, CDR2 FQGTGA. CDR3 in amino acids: CASSRTSTSGGITDTQYF. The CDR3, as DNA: TGTGCCAGCAGCCGAACGTCAACTAGCGGGGGGATCACAGATACGCAGTATTTT.

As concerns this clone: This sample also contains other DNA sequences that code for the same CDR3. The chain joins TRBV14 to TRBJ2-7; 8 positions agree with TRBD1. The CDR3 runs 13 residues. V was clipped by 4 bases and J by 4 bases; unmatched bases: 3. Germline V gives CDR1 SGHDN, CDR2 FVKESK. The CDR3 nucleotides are TGTGCCAGCAGCCCCACAGGGGGGTACGAGCAGTACTTC. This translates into CASSPTGGYEQYF.

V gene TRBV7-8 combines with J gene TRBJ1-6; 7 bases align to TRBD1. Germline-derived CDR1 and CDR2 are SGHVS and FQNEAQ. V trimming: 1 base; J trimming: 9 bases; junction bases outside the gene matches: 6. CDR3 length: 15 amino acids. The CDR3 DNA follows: TGTGCCAGCAGCTTAGTAGGGACAGCCAGTTCACCCCTCCACTTT. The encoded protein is CASSLVGTASSPLHF.

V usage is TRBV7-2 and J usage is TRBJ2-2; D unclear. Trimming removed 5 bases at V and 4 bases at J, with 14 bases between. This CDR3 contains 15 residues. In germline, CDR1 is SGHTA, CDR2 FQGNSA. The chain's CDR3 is CASSLRSYRTGELFF. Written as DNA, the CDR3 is TGTGCCAGCAGCCTTAGAAGCTACCGCACCGGGGAGCTGTTTTTT.